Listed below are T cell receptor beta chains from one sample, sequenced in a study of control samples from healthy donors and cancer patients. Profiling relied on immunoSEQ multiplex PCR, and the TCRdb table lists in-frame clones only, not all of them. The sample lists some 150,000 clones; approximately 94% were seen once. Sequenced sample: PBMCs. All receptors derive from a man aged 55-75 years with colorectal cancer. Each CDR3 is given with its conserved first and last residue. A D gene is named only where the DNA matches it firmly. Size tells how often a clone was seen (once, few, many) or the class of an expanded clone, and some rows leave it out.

CASSPPQTMKRQFF	TGTGCCAGTAGTCCCCCCCAGACAATGAAAAGGCAGTTCTTC	once	TRBJ2-1	NA	TRBV19
CASSQWGQGKSPLHF	TGTGCCAGCAGCCAATGGGGACAGGGCAAATCACCCCTCCACTTT	NA	TRBJ1-6	TRBD1	TRBV14
CASSNLVNYGYTF	TGTGCCAGTAGTAACCTCGTTAACTATGGCTACACCTTC	NA	TRBJ1-2	NA	TRBV19
CSARLGDTQYF	TGCAGTGCTAGACTGGGAGATACGCAGTATTTT	NA	TRBJ2-3	NA	TRBV20-1
CASRGQGAVADTQYF	TGCGCCAGCAGGGGGCAGGGGGCTGTAGCAGATACGCAGTATTTT	NA	TRBJ2-3	TRBD1	TRBV5-1
CATNRGGGDTQYF	TGTGCCACCAACCGGGGGGGCGGGGATACGCAGTATTTT	NA	TRBJ2-3	TRBD2	TRBV24-1
CSVERTGGNEQYF	TGCAGCGTTGAACGGACAGGGGGCAACGAGCAGTACTTC	NA	TRBJ2-7	TRBD1	TRBV29-1
CASSQGPLAGQETQYF	TGTGCCAGCAGCCAAGGTCCTCTAGCGGGGCAAGAGACCCAGTACTTC	NA	TRBJ2-5	TRBD2	TRBV3-1/TRBV3-2
CASSRDRDGPNEQFF	TGTGCCAGCAGCCGGGACAGGGATGGGCCCAATGAGCAGTTCTTC	NA	TRBJ2-1	TRBD1	TRBV7-9
CASSPRGGGANSNQPQHF	TGTGCCAGCAGTCCCCGGGGTGGAGGGGCTAATAGCAATCAGCCCCAGCATTTT	NA	TRBJ1-5	NA	TRBV6-2/TRBV6-3
CASSDQTNYGYTF	TGTGCCAGCAGTGACCAGACTAACTATGGCTACACCTTC	NA	TRBJ1-2	NA	TRBV6-2/TRBV6-3
CATSKDRVLGYTF	TGTGCCACCAGTAAGGACAGGGTGTTGGGCTACACCTTC	NA	TRBJ1-2	TRBD1	TRBV24-1
CASSRMTGTEAFF	TGTGCCAGCAGTCGAATGACAGGGACTGAAGCTTTCTTT	NA	TRBJ1-1	TRBD1	TRBV28
CASSYKTANTGELFF	TGTGCCAGCAGTTACAAAACAGCGAACACCGGGGAGCTGTTTTTT	once	TRBJ2-2	NA	TRBV6-2/TRBV6-3
CASSVTGDEKLFF	TGTGCCAGCAGCGTGACAGGGGACGAAAAACTGTTTTTT	once	TRBJ1-4	TRBD1	TRBV9
CASSIGGLSYNEQFF	TGTGCCAGTAGTATTGGGGGTTTATCCTACAATGAGCAGTTCTTC	NA	TRBJ2-1	NA	TRBV19
CASSLRDGYTF	TGTGCCAGCAGCTTGAGGGATGGCTACACCTTC	NA	TRBJ1-2	NA	TRBV5-8